The 16 T cell receptor beta chains below were found in one sample sequenced in a study of a mutant IDH1 vaccine in newly diagnosed glioma. Time point given: week 47, end of study. What each vaccine dose contained was 300 ug of mutant IDH1 20-mer peptide, accompanied by topical imiquimod. The data were produced by immunoSEQ multiplex PCR, yet TCRdb's version contains in-frame clones alone and is incomplete. The data contain 75,000 to 95,000 clones, 89% of them singletons. No antigen has been assigned to these receptors. This sample comprised PBMCs, obtained from a glioma patient whose treatment included an IDH1 peptide vaccine. Receptor source: a woman aged 45 to 65 with glioma.

The chain combines TRBV6-6 with TRBJ1-2, with TRBD1 as a possible D gene (5 bases). The CDR3 has 11 amino acids. The germline V gene encodes CDR1 MNHNY and CDR2 SVGAGI (reference sequence). The V end was cut by 9 bases, the J end by 4 bases, with 9 bases between. In DNA form, the CDR3 reads TGTGCCAGTTCAGGGAGCTATGGCTACACCTTC. Translation: CASSGSYGYTF.

The chain is built from TRBV28 and TRBJ1-6; D may be TRBD1 (6 bases). The germline gives CDR1 MDHEN, CDR2 SYDVKM. Trimming removed 8 bases at V and 5 bases at J, with 19 bases between. CDR3 length equals 16 residues. The chain's CDR3 is CASALPGGAHNSPLHF. The DNA of the CDR3 is TGTGCCAGCGCCTTACCTGGGGGCGCCCATAATTCACCCCTCCACTTT.

This chain joins TRBV9 and TRBJ1-6; a weak D match, TRBD1 (5 bases). CDR3 size: 15 residues. The germline V and J ends were trimmed by 4 bases and 14 bases, with 22 bases remaining between them. Germline V gene sequence: CDR1 SGDLS, CDR2 YYNGEE. CDR3 sequence reads: CASSSDGGQGSSLHF. The CDR3 DNA is TGTGCCAGCAGCTCAGATGGAGGGCAGGGATCATCCCTCCACTTT. The full variable domain, rest sourced from reference TRBV9 and TRBJ1-6, is DSGVTQTPKHLITATGQRVTLRCSPRSGDLSVYWYQQSLDQGLQFLIQYYNGEERAKGNILERFSAQQFPDLHSELNLSSLELGDSALYFCASSSDGGQGSSLHFGNGTRLTVT.

The chain carries TRBV19 and TRBJ1-6, with 9 bases fitting TRBD1. Germline V gene lookup returns CDR1 LNHDA and CDR2 SQIVND (reference sequence). V was pared by 6 bases and J by 4 bases, with 7 bases of the junction left unmatched. The CDR3 totals 16 residues. The CDR3 DNA reads as TGTGCCAGTAGCTCGACAGGGGGGTTGTATAATTCACCCCTCCACTTT. Translating it yields CASSSTGGLYNSPLHF.

The V call is TRBV4-1, the J call TRBJ1-6; D is uncertain. Germline V gives CDR1 MGHRA, CDR2 YSYEKL. Trimming stripped 4 bases from V and 0 bases from J, with 13 bases between. The CDR3 length is 17 residues. In DNA, the CDR3 is TGCGCCAGCAGCCGAGGAGCTCAGAGCTCCTATAATTCACCCCTCCACTTT. Its translation is CASSRGAQSSYNSPLHF.

The chain uses TRBV6-1 and TRBJ2-3; D is perhaps TRBD1 or TRBD2 (5 bases each). CDR1 MNHNS and CDR2 SASEGT come from the germline V gene. The CDR3 length is 14 residues. V lost 7 bases to trimming and J lost 1 base, with 12 bases between them. The CDR3 loop reads CASIRGWGTDTQYF. The CDR3 DNA reads as TGTGCCAGCATACGGGGCTGGGGCACAGATACGCAGTATTTT.

V gene TRBV21-1 combines with J gene TRBJ2-7; the table's D call, TRBD2, has no DNA check behind it. TRBV21-1 is listed as a pseudogene. There are 18 residues in the CDR3. CDR3 loop: CAGTTTKLAGGPTYEQYF. The DNA for the CDR3 is TGTGCCGGGACAACAACAAAACTAGCGGGAGGGCCAACCTACGAGCAGTACTTC.

The rearrangement uses TRBV5-4 and TRBJ2-3, with 10 bases lining up with TRBD2. This CDR3 contains 18 residues. The V gene end was trimmed by 0 bases and the J gene end by 0 bases; junction bases not matched to a gene: 7. Germline V gives CDR1 SGHNT, CDR2 YYREEE (reference sequence). In DNA, the CDR3 is TGTGCCAGCAGCTTGGCCGGCACTAGCGGGGCTAGCACAGATACGCAGTATTTT. The encoded protein is CASSLAGTSGASTDTQYF.

The chain has TRBV5-4 and TRBJ2-5, with unresolved D. This CDR3 spans 14 amino acids. Trimming pared 1 base from V and 0 bases from J, leaving 7 bases between. CDR1 SGHNT and CDR2 YYREEE come from the germline V gene (reference sequence). CDR3 protein: CASSLRLNQETQYF. The CDR3, as DNA: TGTGCCAGCAGCTTGCGGCTTAACCAAGAGACCCAGTACTTC.

This chain uses TRBV5-8 with TRBJ2-7; 7 nucleotides match TRBD2. The CDR3 consists of 15 residues. Germline V gene sequence: CDR1 SGHTS, CDR2 YDEGEE. V lost 5 bases and J lost 5; bases outside the gene matches: 13. The CDR3 nucleotides read TGTGCCAGCAGACTTTCGGGGGGAGATCCTAACGAGCAGTACTTC. This encodes CASRLSGGDPNEQYF. The full variable domain, with the rest looked up from reference TRBV5-8 and TRBJ2-7, is EAGVTQSPTHLIKTRGQQATLRCSPISGHTSVYWYQQALGLGLQFLLWYDEGEERNRGNFPPRFSGRQFPNYSSELNVNALELEDSALYLCASRLSGGDPNEQYFGPGTRLTVT.

This chain joins TRBV4-2 and TRBJ1-1, with 10 bases fitting TRBD1. Germline trimming cut 2 bases from V and 11 bases from J; bases unmatched to any gene: 8. The CDR3 spans 14 residues. Germline V gene sequence: CDR1 LGHNA, CDR2 YNFKEQ. This CDR3 is CASSQHPGTGDAFF. DNA for the CDR3: TGTGCCAGCAGCCAACACCCCGGGACAGGGGATGCTTTCTTT.

J is TRBJ2-3 and V is TRBV25-1; 7 bases are shared with TRBD2. The CDR3 is 14 amino acids. Germline V lookup: CDR1 MGHDK, CDR2 SYGVNS. V was clipped by 4 bases and J by 1 base; unmatched bases: 2. The CDR3: CASSVGGRTDTQYF. DNA for the CDR3: TGTGCCAGCAGTGTGGGAGGGCGCACAGATACGCAGTATTTT.

The rearrangement joins TRBV7-9 to TRBJ2-2; maybe TRBD1 (6 bases). CDR1 and CDR2 (germline): SEHNR, FQNEAQ (reference sequence). Deletions cut 3 bases from V and 4 bases from J, with 12 bases between. The CDR3 totals 15 residues. CDR3 bases: TGTGCCAGCAGCTTCTCTACAGGGCTCACCGGGGAGCTGTTTTTT. This gives the protein CASSFSTGLTGELFF.

In regard to this clone: Other DNA sequences in this specimen translate into the identical CDR3. The chain joins TRBV30 to TRBJ2-3, with 12 bases lining up with TRBD1. V lost 5 bases and J lost 6; bases outside the gene matches: 12. Germline values: CDR1 GTSNPN, CDR2 SVGIG (reference sequence). The CDR3 consists of 16 residues. The CDR3 spells CAWRGTGGSGRDTQYF. CDR3 DNA sequence: TGTGCCTGGCGGGGGACAGGGGGCTCGGGGCGGGATACGCAGTATTTT.

The rearrangement joins TRBV5-1 to TRBJ2-7; no clear D. V was shortened by 3 bases and J by 3 bases, with 16 bases between the two germline ends. CDR3 length: 15 residues. Germline V lookup: CDR1 SGHRS, CDR2 YFSETQ. CDR3 amino acids: CASSWAPSQDYEQYF. DNA of the CDR3: TGCGCCAGCAGCTGGGCCCCCTCCCAGGACTACGAGCAGTACTTC.

CDR3: CASSLLGQGRHEQYF. The DNA of the CDR3 is TGTGCCAGCAGTCTACTCGGACAGGGAAGGCACGAGCAGTACTTC. This rearrangement joins TRBV27 to TRBJ2-7, with 8 bases that match TRBD1. This CDR3 region has 15 residues. Per the germline V gene, CDR1 is MNHEY and CDR2 is SMNVEV (reference sequence). J lost 5 bases, V lost 5 bases, and 11 bases had no gene match.